A selection of T cell receptor beta chains follows, all from one sample in a study of blood T cell repertoires in COVID-19. The method was immunoSEQ multiplex PCR; TCRdb's version includes in-frame clones alone and lacks a portion of them. The table records hundreds of thousands of clones, 87% of them present only once. The material sequenced was PBMCs or T cells enriched from blood (not recorded which). The receptors originated from a woman aged 18 to 35 who had recovered from COVID-19. The CDR3 runs from the conserved cysteine through the conserved F or W.

TRBV4-3 CASSQDRGDTQYF
TRBV7-2 CASSLAAGNTEAFF
TRBV20-1 CSASGQVYSNQPQHF
TRBV3-1/TRBV3-2 CASSPGVGQPQHF
TRBV28 CASSFTAGETQYF
TRBV3-1/TRBV3-2 CASSQGLAGGFPTQYF
TRBV5-6 CASSSIYETGLPPTGELFF
TRBV9 CASSVAPIRDTEQFF
TRBV5-1 CASSLASDYGYTF
TRBV28 CASSPDSRRTRTPQREKLFF
TRBV27 CASSPRTSGGSDTQYF
TRBV7-8 CASSLVRVGNTEAFF
TRBV7-2 CASSVRSRDNTQYF
TRBV6-2/TRBV6-3 CASSYEEIGHHQPQHF
TRBV7-6 CASSLVQGGMAQHF
TRBV4-2 CASSQVPGQGGANYGYTF
TRBV21-1 CASSKVLPYDEQGENQPQHF
TRBV4-2 CASSQDGTSGSYEQYF
TRBV5-8 CASTSGTEIRAFF
TRBV30 CAWSADRWSGNTIYF
TRBV7-8 CASSLVNRGRTEAFF
TRBV10-3 CAISEVGQGEGEQFF
TRBV11-1 CASSRNWALRDNEQFF
TRBV10-2 CASSVQRGEDTQYF
TRBV3-1/TRBV3-2 CASSPVLGLTGELFF
TRBV9 CASGQGGNTEAFF
TRBV29-1 CSVVLAGGSYEQYF
TRBV2 CASSSGQGLYYGYTF